The rows below give T cell receptor beta chains drawn from one sample of a study of T cell responses to AZD1222 COVID-19 vaccine. Sequencing used immunoSEQ multiplex PCR; TCRdb keeps in-frame clones, though not all of them. The top ten hold about 1.2% of the sample, which has about 210,000 clones, 85% to 95% seen once. Sequenced here: peripheral blood, sampled on day 0 of AZD1222 vaccination. The receptors here all came from an adult in good health. Each CDR3 is given with its conserved first and last residue. Clone size appears in some rows only: once, few, many, or a class for an expanded clone.

TRBJ1-2	NA	TRBV3-1/TRBV3-2	CASSPTPSEAYGYTF
TRBJ2-7	few	TRBV15	CATSRDLGTGDYEQYF
TRBJ1-4	once	TRBV28	CASSLPPTGIYEKLFF
TRBJ2-1	NA	TRBV7-9	CASSPKVASGGFYNEQFF
TRBJ1-2	NA	TRBV7-9	CASSPTGSYIIDYGYTF
TRBJ2-1	NA	TRBV5-1	CASSFQTPSYNEQFF
TRBJ1-4	NA	TRBV7-2	CASSSVTGDEKLFF
TRBJ1-2	NA	TRBV11-2	CASRLDTYYGYTF
TRBJ2-7	NA	TRBV12-3/TRBV12-4	CASTPRVSYEQYF
TRBJ1-5	NA	TRBV18	CASSPGTGGNQPQHF
TRBJ1-4	NA	TRBV15	CATGQGAPNEKLFF
TRBJ1-1	few	TRBV5-4	CASSPRQGGMNTEAFF
TRBJ1-1	NA	TRBV6-5	CASSYSSSVAVEAFF
TRBJ1-5	NA	TRBV5-6	CASSGTGRDQPQHF
TRBJ1-5	NA	TRBV12-3/TRBV12-4	CASSLGSNQPQHF
TRBJ1-1	NA	TRBV6-1	CASSDWGGTEAFF
TRBJ1-4	NA	TRBV2	CASSEANEKLFF
TRBJ1-1	NA	TRBV5-1	CASSFEAFSSEAFF
TRBJ2-5	NA	TRBV19	CASSIRTSGGVRETQYF
TRBJ1-1	NA	TRBV11-2	CASSHNAGGTEAFF
TRBJ1-2	NA	TRBV29-1	CSVPRDYGYTF
TRBJ2-1	NA	TRBV24-1	CATSDYNEQFF
TRBJ1-6	once	TRBV27	CASRAGPYNSPLHF
TRBJ1-1	few	TRBV14	CASRTLGTEAFF
TRBJ1-2	NA	TRBV6-1	CASSEDLGRNYGYTF
TRBJ1-2	once	TRBV15	CATSRGRSDDYTF
TRBJ2-3	NA	TRBV5-1	CASSLDSGGAGKDTQYF
TRBJ2-4	NA	TRBV19	CASSISGGQNIQYF
TRBJ1-4	NA	TRBV19	CASSSGQGATNEKLFF
TRBJ1-6	NA	TRBV4-3	CASSQDPDRANSPLHF
TRBJ2-2	NA	TRBV3-1/TRBV3-2	CASSQRTGRVSGELFF
TRBJ2-5	NA	TRBV5-1	CASSLLGTAGETQYF
TRBJ1-2	NA	TRBV7-8	CASSSEGTGPGGYTF
TRBJ2-3	NA	TRBV10-1	CASSESFADTQYF
TRBJ1-6	NA	TRBV27	CASSLRQGGNSPLHF
TRBJ2-5	NA	TRBV29-1	CSVARGTGKETQYF
TRBJ1-1	NA	TRBV19	CASRTDRNTEAFF
TRBJ2-3	NA	TRBV6-2/TRBV6-3	CASSPASTDTQYF
TRBJ1-4	NA	TRBV10-3	CAISDNSATNEKLFF
TRBJ1-2	NA	TRBV5-1	CASSDTAFYGYTF
TRBJ1-4	NA	TRBV4-2	CASSQEGDRMAKLFF
TRBJ2-5	once	TRBV5-1	CASSLQRPGETQYF
TRBJ2-3	NA	TRBV7-9	CASSSTSGGTASTDTQYF
TRBJ2-2	NA	TRBV5-4	CASSPLAGGSIGELFF